This T cell receptor (beta chain) was sequenced during a study of blood T cell repertoires in COVID-19. Study information: Samples representing acute and convalescent COVID-19 were sourced from the United States, Italy and Spain.

Per the germline V gene, CDR1 is MNHEY and CDR2 is SMNVEV (reference sequence). V was clipped by 4 bases and J by 6 bases, with 16 bases between them. The CDR3 consists of 15 residues. Profiling relied on immunoSEQ multiplex PCR, and the TCRdb table lists in-frame clones only, not all of them. The sample includes about 250,000 clones, approximately 91% of them seen just once. The sequencing sample was made of peripheral blood. The receptor was derived from a woman aged 40 to 50 who had recovered from COVID-19. The chain links TRBV27 to TRBJ2-1; possible D gene TRBD2, 6 bases. The CDR3 here is CASSWGLDFGNEQFF. CDR3 sequence (DNA): TGTGCCAGCAGTTGGGGACTCGACTTTGGCAATGAGCAGTTCTTC.